The 17 T cell receptor beta chains reported below all come from one sample, sequenced in a study of blood T cells in healthy people across ages. The use of a sample-barcoded 5' primer and a J-beta primer mix characterized a second PCR of about 7 to 12 cycles. TCRdb used MiXCR to reprocess the 5' RACE reads, holding one entry per CDR3 protein. The repertoire holds 800,000 or so distinct CDR3 sequences, roughly 25% seen once, with 3% to 4% in the top ten. These data are also associated with another study on T cells of mothers and their children.

The material sequenced was blood. The receptors were sampled from a boy aged 5-17 years in good health.

The chain uses TRBV24-1 and TRBJ2-3; possibly TRBD2 for D (5 bases). The ends were cut back, 9 bases at V and 5 bases at J, with 29 bases in the middle. The CDR3 runs 18 residues. The germline CDR1 and CDR2 sequences are KGHDR and SFDVKD. The CDR3 loop reads CATRRAARAEAMGDTQYF. DNA for the CDR3: TGTGCCACCCGCAGAGCAGCGCGTGCGGAGGCAATGGGAGATACGCAGTATTTT.

The table lists this clonotype with a few counts. This chain links TRBV7-9 with TRBJ2-7; D gene unclear. V lost 1 base and J lost 5, with 9 bases in between. The CDR3 covers 13 residues. CDR1 is SEHNR and CDR2 is FQNEAQ in the germline V gene (reference sequence). The CDR3 sequence: CASSLGVVNEQYF. The DNA of the CDR3 is TGTGCCAGCAGCTTAGGGGTAGTTAACGAGCAGTACTTC.

The CDR3 is CASSQERTGSGQETQYF. CDR3 coding DNA: TGTGCCAGCAGCCAAGAACGAACAGGGTCAGGGCAAGAGACCCAGTACTTC. The J gene is TRBJ2-5, the V gene TRBV3-1, with D possibly matching TRBD1 (6 bases). Trimming took off 0 bases at V and 2 bases at J, with 16 bases between the two ends. Germline CDR1 is LGHDT and CDR2 is YNNKEL (reference sequence). This CDR3 has 17 residues.

This clonotype was counted between two and nine times. The chain combines TRBV2 with TRBJ2-5, with D tentatively TRBD2 (6 bases). The length of the CDR3 is 13 residues. Germline CDR1 SNHLY, CDR2 FYNNEI. Trimming shortened V by 10 bases and J by 6 bases, and 18 bases separated the two germline ends. The CDR3 DNA reads TGTGCCATCGCGGAGGGGCAGGGTCAGACCCAGTACTTC. Translating it yields CAIAEGQGQTQYF.

This clonotype was detected only once. The chain joins TRBV5-6 to TRBJ2-7; perhaps TRBD2 as D (6 bases). The germline CDR1 and CDR2 sequences are SGHDT and YYEEEE. This CDR3 contains 15 residues. The ends were cut back, 4 bases at V and 2 bases at J, with 16 bases in the middle. The CDR3 region has the DNA TGTGCCAGCAGCGGAGGGACGGACCTTACCTACGAGCAGTACTTC. It encodes CASSGGTDLTYEQYF.

This clonotype has more than one count but fewer than ten. At one end, the junction sequence differs from germline, possibly due to a read error. This chain connects TRBV4-1 to TRBJ2-1; weak D call: TRBD1 (5 bases). Germline V gives CDR1 MGHRA, CDR2 YSYEKL. The CDR3 is 15 residues long. The CDR3 DNA sequence: TGCGCCAGCAGCCAAGATTGGGGCGGTGACAATGGGCAGTTCTTC. Protein sequence: CASSQDWGGDNGQFF.

This clonotype was detected only a few times. This chain uses TRBV20-1 with TRBJ1-3; D is uncertain. V was trimmed by 6 bases and J by 1 base, leaving 4 bases between them. CDR3 size: 11 residues. Germline V gene data show CDR1 as DFQATT and CDR2 as SNEGSKA (reference sequence). The CDR3 DNA reads TGCAGTGCGGGGTCTGGAAACACCATATATTTT. Translation: CSAGSGNTIYF.

This sequence joins TRBV4-3 and TRBJ2-1; 8 positions match TRBD1. J was trimmed by 4 bases and V by 4 bases; bases with no gene match: 6. CDR1 LGHNA and CDR2 YSLEER come from the germline V gene. This CDR3 spans 15 amino acids. The CDR3 DNA sequence: TGCGCCAGCAGCCTCGGGACAGGCCCATACAATGAGCAGTTCTTC. This translates into CASSLGTGPYNEQFF.

For this clonotype: One end of the junction is discordant with germline, which a read error may explain. The chain uses TRBV7-7 and TRBJ2-1, with TRBD2 identical over 13 bases. CDR3 length: 16 residues. Germline CDR1 and CDR2: SSHAT and FNYEAQ (reference sequence). The DNA of the CDR3 is TGTGCTAGCAGCCGGGGACTAGCGGGAACCTACAATGAGCAGTTCTTC. It translates to CASSRGLAGTYNEQFF.

CDR3 loop: CASSYSTWATVNTEAFF. CDR3 coding DNA: TGTGCCAGCAGTTACTCGACCTGGGCTACAGTGAACACTGAAGCTTTCTTT. This chain links TRBV6-2 or TRBV6-3 with TRBJ1-1; D is undetermined. Germline loops: CDR1 MNHEY, CDR2 SVGEGT. The CDR3 is 17 amino acids. Trimming pared 0 bases from V and 0 bases from J, leaving 14 bases between.

This clonotype was found a few times. This may come from a read error, since a much larger clone is one base off. The V gene is TRBV10-3, the J gene TRBJ2-5; 8 bases agree with TRBD1. There are 15 residues in the CDR3. Germline CDR1 and CDR2: ENHRY and SYGVKD. CDR3 nucleotides: TGTGCCATCAGTGAACCGGACAGGGTTGGAAATGAGCAGCTCTTC. Translated, it gives CAISEPDRVGNEQLF.

The CDR3 loop reads CASSLALGSEAFF. As DNA, the CDR3 is TGTGCCAGCAGCTTAGCGTTGGGCTCTGAAGCTTTCTTT. The J gene is TRBJ1-1, the V gene TRBV7-9; D ambiguous. Germline V gene sequence: CDR1 SEHNR, CDR2 FQNEAQ (reference sequence). Trimming took off 0 bases at V and 6 bases at J, with 8 bases between the two ends. The CDR3 is 13 residues long.

The V call is TRBV5-1, the J call TRBJ2-1, with 11 nucleotides matching TRBD2. V was clipped by 3 bases and J by 3 bases; unmatched bases: 5. The CDR3 is 16 amino acids. Germline loops: CDR1 SGHRS, CDR2 YFSETQ. CDR3 in DNA: TGCGCCAGCAGCTCTATAGCGGGAGGGGGCTACAATGAGCAGTTCTTC. Residues: CASSSIAGGGYNEQFF.

This clonotype was observed many times. CDR3 nucleotide sequence: TGCAGTGCACCCGGGGGACAGGGGGTCAAAAACATTCAGTACTTC. Translated: CSAPGGQGVKNIQYF. The chain has TRBV20-1 and TRBJ2-4; 11 positions match TRBD1. The CDR3 extends over 15 amino acids. Germline loops: CDR1 DFQATT, CDR2 SNEGSKA (reference sequence). The V gene end was trimmed by 6 bases and the J gene end by 3 bases; junction bases not matched to a gene: 7.

V usage is TRBV7-9 and J usage is TRBJ1-2, with unresolved D. The CDR3 is made up of 8 amino acids. Trimming cost V 5 bases and J 12 bases, with 4 bases left between them. CDR1 is SEHNR and CDR2 is FQNEAQ in the germline V gene (reference sequence). CDR3 sequence reads: CASSPDTF. The CDR3 region has the DNA TGTGCCAGCAGCCCAGACACCTTC.

In this sample, this clonotype turned up a few times. The CDR3 region is CASSYAPGPTTYEQYF. The CDR3 DNA follows: TGTGCCAGCAGTTACGCGCCCGGGCCAACCACCTACGAGCAGTACTTC. The chain links TRBV6-5 to TRBJ2-7; D call uncertain. This CDR3 contains 16 residues. CDR1 is MNHEY, CDR2 SVGAGI, per germline. V was shortened by 2 bases and J by 2 bases, with 16 bases between the two germline ends.

This clonotype was seen a few times. V gene TRBV9 combines with J gene TRBJ2-7; 8 bases are shared with TRBD2. Gene TRBJ2-1 matches the end of the DNA better, so the J call may be wrong. This CDR3 region has 17 residues. Germline V gives CDR1 SGDLS, CDR2 YYNGEE. As DNA, the CDR3 is TGTGCCAGCAGCGTAGCTAGTATAGCGGGGAGCTACAATGAGCAGTTCTTC. The encoded protein is CASSVASIAGSYNEQFF.